Following are 30 T cell receptor beta chains from one sample sequenced in a study of somatic mutations in cytotoxic T cells in rheumatoid arthritis. Sequencing used immunoSEQ multiplex PCR; TCRdb keeps in-frame clones, though not all of them. The table records about 20,000 clones, 86% of them present only once. The sample comprised CD8+ T cells sorted from blood. Every receptor here comes from a woman between 50 and 59 years old in good health.

The chain links TRBV4-3 to TRBJ1-1; no firm D call. V lost 1 base and J lost 1, with 7 bases in between. Germline V gene lookup returns CDR1 LGHNA and CDR2 YSLEER. This CDR3 contains 14 residues. CDR3 loop: CASSQGRANTEAFF. In DNA, the CDR3 is TGCGCCAGCAGCCAAGGGAGGGCGAACACTGAAGCTTTCTTT.

This chain uses TRBV19 with TRBJ1-1; D perhaps matches TRBD1 (5 bases). Germline V gives CDR1 LNHDA, CDR2 SQIVND (reference sequence). The V end lost 7 bases, the J end lost 3 bases, and 18 bases lay between the germline ends. The CDR3 has 15 residues. In DNA, the CDR3 is TGTGCCAGTAACCGTATCGAGGGGTTTTACACTGAAGCTTTCTTT. It yields the protein CASNRIEGFYTEAFF.

V gene TRBV7-2 combines with J gene TRBJ1-1, with D uncertain. V gave up 4 bases and J gave up 1 base, with 16 bases separating them. There are 16 residues in the CDR3. Per germline, CDR1 SGHTA and CDR2 FQGNSA. In DNA form, the CDR3 reads TGTGCCAGCAGCTCGGGAAGGTTGCAGACGAACACTGAAGCTTTCTTT. Translated, it gives CASSSGRLQTNTEAFF.

V is TRBV7-6 and J is TRBJ1-4, with D maybe TRBD1 (6 bases). The CDR3 length is 14 residues. Trimming removed 6 bases from V and 8 bases from J, with 16 bases in between. Germline CDR1 is SGHVS and CDR2 is FNYEAQ. The CDR3 bases are TGTGCCAGCAGTAGGGTAGGGGGGTCGGAAAAACTGTTTTTT. Its translation is CASSRVGGSEKLFF. The complete variable domain, with remaining parts taken from reference TRBV7-6 and TRBJ1-4, reads GAGVSQSPRYKVTKRGQDVALRCDPISGHVSLYWYRQALGQGPEFLTYFNYEAQQDKSGLPNDRFSAERPEGSISTLTIQRTEQRDSAMYRCASSRVGGSEKLFFGSGTQLSVL.

The chain employs TRBV29-1 and TRBJ2-5; 8 positions match TRBD2. The J segment lost 1 base and the V segment lost 0 bases, leaving 4 bases of the junction unmatched. The CDR3 is made up of 15 amino acids. CDR1 is SQVTM and CDR2 is ANQGSEA in the germline V gene. The CDR3 reads CSVEDGGGLQETQYF. CDR3 DNA sequence: TGCAGCGTTGAAGACGGGGGGGGCCTCCAAGAGACCCAGTACTTC.

The V gene is TRBV7-6, the J gene TRBJ1-1, with TRBD1 matching over 7 bases. V shed 7 bases and J 9 bases; nucleotides not matched to a gene: 14. Germline lookup yields CDR1 SGHVS and CDR2 FNYEAQ. CDR3 length: 14 amino acids. The CDR3 DNA reads as TGTGCCAGCAAGTGGTGGTTGGGAAGGGGGCAAGCTTTCTTT. This sequence encodes CASKWWLGRGQAFF.

V and J are TRBV13 and TRBJ2-7; D may be TRBD1 (7 bases). The CDR3 is 15 amino acids. From germline, CDR1 is PRHDT and CDR2 FYEKMQ (reference sequence). V was trimmed by 1 base and J by 6 bases, leaving 16 bases between them. CDR3 DNA sequence: TGTGCCAGCAGCTTAGCCTCCCGCCAGGGGGGCGAGCAGTACTTC. Protein product: CASSLASRQGGEQYF.

The chain is built from TRBV7-8 and TRBJ2-2, with 13 positions matching TRBD2. J lost 6 bases, V lost 5 bases, and 3 bases had no gene match. Germline V gene data show CDR1 as SGHVS and CDR2 as FQNEAQ. The CDR3 totals 15 residues. In DNA, the CDR3 is TGTGCCAGCAGCACCGGACTAGCGGGGGCCGGGGAGCTGTTTTTT. As protein: CASSTGLAGAGELFF.

The chain employs TRBV4-2 and TRBJ2-2; tentatively, D is TRBD1 or TRBD2 (5 bases each). V was trimmed by 0 bases and J by 4 bases, leaving 9 bases between them. CDR1 and CDR2 from the germline V gene are LGHNA and YNFKEQ. This CDR3 contains 15 residues. CDR3 region: CASSQDWDATGELFF. DNA for the CDR3: TGTGCCAGCAGCCAAGACTGGGACGCCACCGGGGAGCTGTTTTTT.

The chain is built from TRBV27 and TRBJ2-7; 10 bases line up with TRBD1. CDR1 MNHEY and CDR2 SMNVEV come from the germline V gene (reference sequence). Trimming took 2 bases from V and 4 from J; bases not matched to a gene: 5. This CDR3 comprises 15 residues. CDR3 nucleotide sequence: TGTGCCAGCAGTTTAGGGACAGGGGTTAGGTACGAGCAGTACTTC. It is translated as CASSLGTGVRYEQYF.

The V and J genes are TRBV7-9 and TRBJ2-7; D not certain. CDR1 is SEHNR and CDR2 is FQNEAQ in the germline V gene (reference sequence). This CDR3 has 14 residues. The V and J ends lost 4 bases and 3 bases respectively, with 13 bases between them. CDR3 bases: TGTGCCAGCAGCTCCACCGAGGTCGGCTACGAGCAGTACTTC. The encoded protein is CASSSTEVGYEQYF.

V usage is TRBV5-4 and J usage is TRBJ1-2; no reliable D call. Germline V gene data show CDR1 as SGHNT and CDR2 as YYREEE (reference sequence). V was trimmed by 0 bases and J by 4 bases, leaving 7 bases between them. The CDR3 totals 13 residues. The CDR3 sequence is CASSLESAYGYTF. The CDR3 DNA is TGTGCCAGCAGCTTGGAATCGGCCTATGGCTACACCTTC.

The chain combines TRBV7-6 with TRBJ1-1, with D maybe TRBD1 (6 bases). CDR3 length: 14 amino acids. Trimming stripped 5 bases from V and 2 bases from J, with 12 bases between. Germline V CDR1 and CDR2: SGHVS, FNYEAQ. CDR3 nucleotides: TGTGCCAGCAGCACCCGGACAGCTAACACTGAAGCTTTCTTT. Translation gives CASSTRTANTEAFF.

The chain employs TRBV4-3 and TRBJ1-6; D gene unclear. CDR1 and CDR2 from the germline V gene are LGHNA and YSLEER. This CDR3 is built from 16 residues. Trimming removed 2 bases from V and 6 bases from J, with 14 bases in between. The CDR3 loop is CASSQTPDGANSPLHF. DNA of the CDR3: TGCGCCAGCAGCCAAACCCCGGACGGTGCTAATTCACCCCTCCACTTT.

The chain links TRBV6-6 to TRBJ2-2; no firm D call. This CDR3 has 15 amino acids. CDR1 MNHNY and CDR2 SVGAGI come from the germline V gene (reference sequence). The V end was cut by 2 bases, the J end by 1 base, with 8 bases between. CDR3: CASSYGRQNTGELFF. In nucleotides, the CDR3 is TGTGCCAGCAGTTACGGTCGACAGAACACCGGGGAGCTGTTTTTT.

The rearrangement uses TRBV5-4 and TRBJ2-4; 10 bases agree with TRBD1. Unmatched junction bases numbered 4, after V lost 4 bases and J lost 6 bases. CDR3 size: 14 residues. Germline CDR1 reads SGHNT; CDR2 reads YYREEE (reference sequence). DNA of the CDR3: TGTGCCAGCAGCGCGGGACAGGGGTTAAACATTCAGTACTTC. This codes for CASSAGQGLNIQYF. Variable domain in full (rest from reference TRBV5-4 and TRBJ2-4): ETGVTQSPTHLIKTRGQQVTLRCSSQSGHNTVSWYQQALGQGPQFIFQYYREEENGRGNFPPRFSGLQFPNYSSELNVNALELDDSALYLCASSAGQGLNIQYFGAGTRLSVL.

V gene TRBV7-2 combines with J gene TRBJ2-5; no definite D call. V was pared by 7 bases and J by 5 bases, with 14 bases between. Germline CDR1 reads SGHTA; CDR2 reads FQGNSA. The CDR3 has 13 residues. The CDR3 loop is CASMPTPAETQYF. The DNA of the CDR3 is TGTGCCAGCATGCCGACTCCCGCTGAGACCCAGTACTTC.

The chain links TRBV6-5 to TRBJ1-1, with D perhaps matching TRBD1 (6 bases). This CDR3 region has 11 residues. The germline V and J ends were trimmed by 5 bases and 11 bases, with 12 bases remaining between them. Germline V CDR1 and CDR2: MNHEY, SVGAGI. The CDR3 DNA sequence: TGTGCCAGCAGTCCAGGCACAGGGGCTTTCTTT. It yields the protein CASSPGTGAFF.

The rearrangement links TRBV19 to TRBJ2-2, with D perhaps matching TRBD1 (5 bases). V was shortened by 4 bases and J by 1 base, with 7 bases between the two germline ends. Germline V lookup: CDR1 LNHDA, CDR2 SQIVND (reference sequence). This CDR3 region has 14 residues. The CDR3 reads CASSTTGNTGELFF. The CDR3 nucleotides are TGTGCCAGTAGTACTACAGGGAACACCGGGGAGCTGTTTTTT. Full variable domain (missing parts from reference TRBV19 and TRBJ2-2): DGGITQSPKYLFRKEGQNVTLSCEQNLNHDAMYWYRQDPGQGLRLIYYSQIVNDFQKGDIAEGYSVSREKKESFPLTVTSAQKNPTAFYLCASSTTGNTGELFFGEGSRLTVL.

The DNA of the CDR3 is TGTGCCAGTAGAGGGGTAAGCACAGATACGCAGTATTTT. This encodes CASRGVSTDTQYF. The V gene is TRBV19, the J gene TRBJ2-3; TRBD1 might be the D (5 bases). CDR3 length: 13 amino acids. Germline V gene data show CDR1 as LNHDA and CDR2 as SQIVND (reference sequence). V was shortened by 6 bases and J by 0 bases, with 7 bases between the two germline ends.

This chain uses TRBV5-1 with TRBJ2-3; 12 bases fit TRBD2. CDR3 length: 19 residues. Germline CDR1 SGHRS, CDR2 YFSETQ. V lost 0 bases to trimming and J lost 0 bases; unmatched junction nucleotides: 8. The CDR3 nucleotides are TGCGCCAGCAGCTTGGACGTGGGGACTAGCGGGCCTAGCACAGATACGCAGTATTTT. This gives the protein CASSLDVGTSGPSTDTQYF.

As DNA, the CDR3 is TGTGCCAGCAGCTTCCTGGGGGGCCAAGAGACCCAGTACTTC. It codes for CASSFLGGQETQYF. The rearrangement uses TRBV7-6 and TRBJ2-5; perhaps TRBD2 as D (6 bases). The CDR3 contains 14 residues. Trimming stripped 3 bases from V and 1 base from J, with 9 bases between. Germline V gives CDR1 SGHVS, CDR2 FNYEAQ.

The genes are TRBV2 and TRBJ2-3; possibly TRBD1 or TRBD2 for D (6 bases each). This CDR3 has 13 residues. From germline, CDR1 is SNHLY and CDR2 FYNNEI. V was cut by 7 bases and J by 3 bases, with 11 bases left in between. The chain's CDR3 is CASNGGPTDTQYF. The CDR3 DNA is TGTGCCAGCAACGGGGGCCCAACAGATACGCAGTATTTT. The full variable domain, with the rest looked up from reference TRBV2 and TRBJ2-3, is EPEVTQTPSHQVTQMGQEVILRCVPISNHLYFYWYRQILGQKVEFLVSFYNNEISEKSEIFDDQFSVERPDGSNFTLKIRSTKLEDSAMYFCASNGGPTDTQYFGPGTRLTVL.

This sequence joins TRBV5-8 and TRBJ1-1, with D perhaps matching TRBD1 (5 bases). Trimming cost V 0 bases and J 3 bases, with 6 bases left between them. The CDR3 has 13 residues. Germline lookup yields CDR1 SGHTS and CDR2 YDEGEE. CDR3 region: CASSLVQDTEAFF. CDR3 DNA sequence: TGTGCCAGCAGCTTGGTACAGGACACTGAAGCTTTCTTT.

The rearrangement links TRBV11-2 to TRBJ1-2; TRBD1 is a possible D gene (5 bases). In germline, CDR1 is SGHAT, CDR2 FQNNGV. V dropped 4 bases and J dropped 8 bases, with 20 bases sitting between them. CDR3 size: 15 residues. The CDR3 sequence is CASSSSSGLRDGYTF. For the CDR3, the DNA is TGTGCCAGCAGCTCCAGCTCGGGGTTAAGGGACGGCTACACCTTC.

The chain is built from TRBV15 and TRBJ2-2, with TRBD1 as a possible D gene (5 bases). The CDR3 runs 16 residues. CDR1 is LNHNV and CDR2 is YYDKDF in the germline V gene (reference sequence). V was clipped by 0 bases and J by 1 base, with 9 bases between them. The CDR3 sequence: CATSRDSQGNTGELFF. The CDR3 DNA sequence: TGTGCCACCAGCAGAGATAGCCAGGGGAACACCGGGGAGCTGTTTTTT.

The chain combines TRBV5-5 with TRBJ2-3; 10 bases agree with TRBD2. Germline values: CDR1 SGHKS, CDR2 YYEKEE (reference sequence). The CDR3 runs to 16 residues. The V and J ends lost 0 bases and 0 bases, in that order; junction bases with no gene match: 1. CDR3 residues: CASSLGGLASTDTQYF. DNA of the CDR3: TGTGCCAGCAGCTTGGGGGGACTAGCGAGCACAGATACGCAGTATTTT. Based on the CDR3 plus reference TRBV5-5 and TRBJ2-3, the full variable domain is DAGVTQSPTHLIKTRGQQVTLRCSPISGHKSVSWYQQVLGQGPQFIFQYYEKEERGRGNFPDRFSARQFPNYSSELNVNALLLGDSALYLCASSLGGLASTDTQYFGPGTRLTVL.

The chain couples TRBV11-2 to TRBJ1-1, with D possibly being TRBD1 (6 bases). The CDR3 spans 15 residues. Trimming shortened V by 4 bases and J by 4 bases, and 16 bases separated the two germline ends. Germline assignment: CDR1 SGHAT and CDR2 FQNNGV. In nucleotides, the CDR3 is TGTGCCAGCAGCTCTACACTACTGACAGGCACTGAAGCTTTCTTT. Its protein is CASSSTLLTGTEAFF.

The chain carries TRBV5-5 and TRBJ2-3; 14 bases match TRBD2. In germline, CDR1 is SGHKS, CDR2 YYEKEE (reference sequence). The CDR3 is made up of 16 amino acids. V lost 5 bases, J lost 4 bases, and 6 bases stayed unmatched. CDR3 loop: CASRRLAGGPPDTQYF. CDR3 in DNA: TGTGCCAGCAGACGACTAGCGGGGGGGCCCCCAGATACGCAGTATTTT.

The J gene is TRBJ1-2, the V gene TRBV11-2; D unclear. The V end lost 3 bases, the J end lost 0 bases, and 5 bases lay between the germline ends. Germline CDR1 SGHAT, CDR2 FQNNGV. CDR3 length: 13 amino acids. The CDR3 region has the DNA TGTGCCAGCAGCTTTGCTACTAACTATGGCTACACCTTC. Protein: CASSFATNYGYTF.